These 11 T cell receptor beta chains were sequenced from one sample in a study of CXCR3-negative and CXCR3-positive naive CD8 T cells. Findings and caveats of the study: Researchers report that CXCR3-positive naive cells carry more hydrophobic TRB CDR3s than CXCR3-negative naive cells.

Libraries of TRB cDNA were made by 5' RACE and carried UMIs. TCRdb re-called the 5' RACE reads and catalogs CDR3 proteins one per entry, DNA excluded. The sample has 50,000 to 65,000 distinct CDR3 sequences. The antigens for these receptors are not known. What was sequenced was naive CXCR3+ CD8+ T cells from blood. Subset indicated: CD45RO-CCR7+CD27+CD95- naive CD8+ T cells expressing CXCR3 (TNR3+). The receptors originated from a human donor in good health. Some clones in this sample may be carry-over from other donors' samples.

The chain carries TRBV5-1 and TRBJ2-7; no DNA is available, so the TRBD1 call from TCRdb remains unchecked. The CDR3 runs 15 residues. Per germline, CDR1 SGHRS and CDR2 YFSETQ. The CDR3 is CASSPWTGVKDEQYF.

J is TRBJ2-2 and V is TRBV6-4. The CDR3 spans 12 residues. Germline CDR1 MRHNA, CDR2 SNTAGT. The CDR3 loop is CASSVDTGELFF.

The rearrangement uses TRBV7-9 and TRBJ1-2; the D call of TRBD1 rests on TCRdb alone, since no DNA is present to check it. The CDR3 length is 14 residues. Germline-derived CDR1 and CDR2 are SEHNR and FQNEAQ (reference sequence). The CDR3 loop reads CASSGDSLSYGYTF. The variable domain in full, completed from reference TRBV7-9 and TRBJ1-2, reads DTGVSQNPRHKITKRGQNVTFRCDPISEHNRLYWYRQTLGQGPEFLTYFQNEAQLEKSRLLSDRFSAERPKGSFSTLEIQRTEQGDSAMYLCASSGDSLSYGYTFGSGTRLTVV.

The CDR3 reads CATSDPDSVNIQYF. The rearrangement links TRBV24-1 to TRBJ2-4; TCRdb's D call, TRBD1, is unchecked because there is no DNA. The CDR3 extends over 14 amino acids. Germline assignment: CDR1 KGHDR and CDR2 SFDVKD.

The chain combines TRBV12-3 or TRBV12-4 with TRBJ2-3; TCRdb reports TRBD2, a call that lacks DNA to check it against. This CDR3 is 17 amino acids long. This chain's CDR3 is CASSPRLAGDRTDTQYF.

The chain employs TRBV12-3 or TRBV12-4 and TRBJ1-1; the TRBD1 assignment by TCRdb is unverifiable without DNA. The CDR3 runs to 14 residues. The CDR3 sequence: CASTPWGGNTEAFF.

The rearrangement joins TRBV11-2 to TRBJ2-7; the D gene TCRdb calls, TRBD1, cannot be checked with no DNA. CDR3 length: 15 residues. Germline V lookup: CDR1 SGHAT, CDR2 FQNNGV. The CDR3 loop reads CASCQETGGSYEQYF.

This rearrangement joins TRBV27 to TRBJ1-1; TCRdb picks TRBD1, but there is no DNA to check that call. The CDR3 covers 17 residues. Germline V CDR1 and CDR2: MNHEY, SMNVEV (reference sequence). CDR3 loop: CASSSPWDRGMNTEAFF.

The rearrangement joins TRBV6-2 or TRBV6-3 to TRBJ2-1; the TCRdb D gene call, TRBD2, has no DNA to confirm it. In germline, CDR1 is MNHEY, CDR2 SVGEGT. The CDR3 totals 16 residues. The CDR3 protein is CASSTTSGGADHEQFF.

The chain employs TRBV7-3 and TRBJ2-5; the D gene TCRdb calls, TRBD2, cannot be checked with no DNA. The CDR3 spans 15 residues. Per the germline V gene, CDR1 is SGHTA and CDR2 is FQGTGA. The CDR3 sequence is CASSASGEKGETQYF.

The genes are TRBV19 and TRBJ2-7; TCRdb selects TRBD1, and the lack of DNA leaves this call unchecked. There are 14 residues in the CDR3. The germline V gene encodes CDR1 LNHDA and CDR2 SQIVND (reference sequence). The CDR3 spells CASTPGGSSYEQYF.